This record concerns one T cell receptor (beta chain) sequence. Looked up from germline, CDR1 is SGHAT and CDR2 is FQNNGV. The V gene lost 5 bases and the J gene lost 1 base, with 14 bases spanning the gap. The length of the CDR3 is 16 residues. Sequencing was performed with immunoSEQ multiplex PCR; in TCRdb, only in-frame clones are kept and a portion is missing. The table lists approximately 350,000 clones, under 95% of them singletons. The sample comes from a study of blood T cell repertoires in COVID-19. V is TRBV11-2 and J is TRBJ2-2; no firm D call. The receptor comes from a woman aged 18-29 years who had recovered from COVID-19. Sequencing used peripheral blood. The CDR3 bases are TGTGCCAGCAGCCCCCTACCTCGAGGGAACACCGGGGAGCTGTTTTTT. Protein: CASSPLPRGNTGELFF.